This passage covers 31 T cell receptor beta chains from one sample sequenced in a study of T-cell reconstitution after alpha-beta-depleted transplantation in children. A library of TCRbeta sequences, prepared with unique molecular identifiers, was generated. Via MiXCR, TCRdb re-called the PCR reads, giving one row per CDR3 protein. The sample comprises roughly 200,000 distinct CDR3 sequences, less than 8% of which are singletons, and around 3% rests with the top ten. The specimen was PBMCs from the stem cell graft donor, collected from the stem cell graft. All receptors come from a human donor who donated a stem cell graft to a child with Wiskott-Aldrich syndrome.

This clonotype was seen repeatedly, ten times or more. The chain joins TRBV20-1 to TRBJ2-7; D perhaps matches TRBD1 (5 bases). This CDR3 region has 13 residues. V gave up 1 base and J gave up 6 bases, with 13 bases separating them. Germline CDR1 is DFQATT and CDR2 is SNEGSKA (reference sequence). CDR3 protein: CSARARTSGEQYF. The CDR3 region has the DNA TGCAGTGCTAGAGCCCGGACATCCGGCGAGCAGTACTTC.

This clonotype was seen many times. The V call is TRBV10-3, the J call TRBJ1-2; D is ambiguous. V lost 4 bases and J lost 5, with 14 bases in between. There are 14 residues in the CDR3. Germline V lookup: CDR1 ENHRY, CDR2 SYGVKD. CDR3 coding DNA: TGTGCCATCAGTGCTATGGACCGCGCATATGGCTACACCTTC. This encodes CAISAMDRAYGYTF.

This clonotype was detected ten times or more. The chain uses TRBV9 and TRBJ2-7; TRBD2 matches at 8 bases. The CDR3 has 15 amino acids. V was pared by 4 bases and J by 5 bases, with 11 bases of the junction left unmatched. Looked up from germline, CDR1 is SGDLS and CDR2 is YYNGEE. The CDR3: CASSRNGGAFNEQYF. The CDR3 DNA follows: TGTGCCAGCAGCAGGAACGGGGGGGCGTTCAACGAGCAGTACTTC.

This clonotype showed up many times. The genes are TRBV20-1 and TRBJ2-1; 11 bases are a match to TRBD2. Germline CDR1 reads DFQATT; CDR2 reads SNEGSKA (reference sequence). V gave up 3 bases and J gave up 2 bases; unmatched junction bases: 6. The CDR3 is 16 residues long. The CDR3 spells CSASIAGGNTYNEQFF. For the CDR3, the DNA is TGCAGTGCTAGTATAGCGGGGGGGAATACCTACAATGAGCAGTTCTTC.

This clonotype was seen many times. This rearrangement joins TRBV20-1 to TRBJ1-4, with D hard to call. V was cut by 6 bases and J by 8 bases, with 10 bases left in between. Germline V lookup: CDR1 DFQATT, CDR2 SNEGSKA (reference sequence). This CDR3 comprises 11 residues. CDR3 amino acids: CSAISGEKLFF. CDR3 DNA: TGCAGTGCCATCAGTGGCGAAAAACTGTTTTTT.

This rearrangement joins TRBV5-1 to TRBJ2-1; D is unresolved. V gave up 3 bases and J gave up 7 bases, with 14 bases separating them. There are 14 residues in the CDR3. CDR1 is SGHRS and CDR2 is YFSETQ in the germline V gene. The CDR3 DNA sequence: TGCGCCAGCAGCTATCTTCTGACGGCTAATGAGCAGTTCTTC. This translates into CASSYLLTANEQFF. The entire variable domain, with the rest obtained from reference TRBV5-1 and TRBJ2-1, is as follows: KAGVTQTPRYLIKTRGQQVTLSCSPISGHRSVSWYQQTPGQGLQFLFEYFSETQRNKGNFPGRFSGRQFSNSRSEMNVSTLELGDSALYLCASSYLLTANEQFFGPGTRLTVL.

This clonotype was recorded many times. The chain combines TRBV20-1 with TRBJ2-6; no definite D call. Per germline, CDR1 DFQATT and CDR2 SNEGSKA (reference sequence). The germline V and J ends were trimmed by 3 bases and 3 bases, with 15 bases remaining between them. There are 16 residues in the CDR3. The CDR3 sequence is CSARTAAIFGANVLTF. CDR3 DNA sequence: TGCAGTGCTAGGACTGCGGCCATCTTTGGGGCCAACGTCCTGACTTTC.

This clonotype was detected a few times. V usage is TRBV12-3 or TRBV12-4 and J usage is TRBJ2-7, with D unclear. V was clipped by 6 bases and J by 6 bases, with 15 bases between them. This CDR3 comprises 13 residues. CDR3 in amino acids: CASRPQTIPEQYF. DNA for the CDR3: TGTGCCAGCAGACCTCAAACGATTCCCGAGCAGTACTTC.

This clonotype was seen a few times. The rearrangement links TRBV20-1 to TRBJ2-3; TRBD2 might be the D (5 bases). This CDR3 is 14 amino acids long. Per germline, CDR1 DFQATT and CDR2 SNEGSKA (reference sequence). Trimming removed 0 bases from V and 3 bases from J, with 10 bases in between. CDR3 sequence: CSARDAVATDTQYF. For the CDR3, the DNA is TGCAGTGCTAGAGATGCGGTAGCGACAGATACGCAGTATTTT.

In its sample, this clonotype was seen many times. The rearrangement links TRBV20-1 to TRBJ1-2, with 7 bases fitting TRBD1. Germline lookup yields CDR1 DFQATT and CDR2 SNEGSKA (reference sequence). CDR3 size: 14 residues. The J segment lost 2 bases and the V segment lost 1 base, leaving 4 bases of the junction unmatched. CDR3 sequence reads: CSARGTGVNYGYTF. The CDR3, as DNA: TGCAGTGCTAGAGGGACAGGAGTCAACTATGGCTACACCTTC.

This sequence joins TRBV21-1 and TRBJ2-1; TRBD2 reflects the table's D call only, with no check against the DNA. TRBV21-1 is described as a pseudogene. CDR3 length: 15 residues. This chain's CDR3 is CASSTRVLRYNEQFF. The DNA of the CDR3 is TGTGCCAGCAGCACCAGGGTCCTGAGGTACAATGAGCAGTTCTTC.

In this sample, this clonotype turned up a few times. The chain is built from TRBV18 and TRBJ2-7; D is ambiguous. The length of the CDR3 is 14 residues. V was trimmed by 1 base and J by 1 base, leaving 8 bases between them. Germline loops: CDR1 KGHSH, CDR2 LQKENI. The CDR3 region has the DNA TGTGCCAGCTCACCACATCCAGATTCCTACGAGCAGTACTTC. It translates to CASSPHPDSYEQYF. The full variable domain, in which reference TRBV18 and TRBJ2-7 provide the parts outside the CDR3, is NAGVMQNPRHLVRRRGQEARLRCSPMKGHSHVYWYRQLPEEGLKFMVYLQKENIIDESGMPKERFSAEFPKEGPSILRIQQVVRGDSAAYFCASSPHPDSYEQYFGPGTRLTVT.

The chain combines TRBV20-1 with TRBJ1-1, with a possible D match to TRBD1 (6 bases). The germline gives CDR1 DFQATT, CDR2 SNEGSKA (reference sequence). V dropped 0 bases and J dropped 0 bases, with 17 bases sitting between them. This CDR3 has 17 amino acids. CDR3 coding DNA: TGCAGTGCTAGAGATCGGGGGGCCGGCTCAATGAACACTGAAGCTTTCTTT. Residues: CSARDRGAGSMNTEAFF.

This clonotype was counted at least ten times. The chain carries TRBV12-3 or TRBV12-4 and TRBJ1-4; a possible D gene is TRBD1 (6 bases). The CDR3 sequence is 15 residues long. Trimming cost V 5 bases and J 6 bases, with 16 bases left between them. In nucleotides, the CDR3 is TGTGCCAGCAGTCCCCATGGGGGGCAGGATGAAAAACTGTTTTTT. Protein: CASSPHGGQDEKLFF.

This clonotype was seen many times. V gene TRBV6-1 combines with J gene TRBJ2-5; D might be TRBD1 or TRBD2, each matching 6 bases. This CDR3 region has 17 residues. Per germline, CDR1 MNHNS and CDR2 SASEGT. Between the trimmed V and J ends, which lost 7 bases and 2 bases, there was a span of 23 bases. Here the CDR3 DNA reads TGTGCCAGCACAACCCTGCGGGGCAGGGGACTGCAAGAGACCCAGTACTTC. Its protein is CASTTLRGRGLQETQYF.

The chain has TRBV6-1 and TRBJ2-3; D may be TRBD2 (7 bases). Germline lookup yields CDR1 MNHNS and CDR2 SASEGT. The V end lost 7 bases, the J end lost 0 bases, and 20 bases lay between the germline ends. This CDR3 contains 17 residues. CDR3 sequence reads: CASIQGGGFASTDTQYF. In DNA, the CDR3 is TGTGCCAGCATACAGGGAGGGGGATTCGCTAGCACAGATACGCAGTATTTT.

This clonotype has at least ten counts. The V call is TRBV7-2, the J call TRBJ2-3; 7 nucleotides line up with TRBD2. The length of the CDR3 is 15 residues. Germline CDR1 reads SGHTA; CDR2 reads FQGNSA. V shed 0 bases and J 4 bases; nucleotides not matched to a gene: 4. In DNA, the CDR3 is TGTGCCAGCAGCTTAGCGTTCGGGAGGTCAGATACGCAGTATTTT. The encoded protein is CASSLAFGRSDTQYF.

This clonotype was observed many times. The chain joins TRBV6-5 to TRBJ1-6, with 7 bases fitting TRBD1. CDR1 is MNHEY, CDR2 SVGAGI, per germline. After removal of 3 bases from V and 8 bases from J, the junction contained 7 bases not matched to a gene. The CDR3 consists of 15 residues. The CDR3 sequence: CASSYRDSSHSPLHF. In nucleotides, the CDR3 is TGTGCCAGCAGTTATAGGGACAGCAGCCATTCACCCCTCCACTTT.

This clonotype showed up many times. The V and J genes are TRBV29-1 and TRBJ1-1; the D gene is possibly TRBD1 (5 bases). This CDR3 has 12 residues. Germline-derived CDR1 and CDR2 are SQVTM and ANQGSEA. Trimming stripped 4 bases from V and 1 base from J, with 7 bases between. The CDR3 protein is CSVGRGNTEAFF. In DNA, the CDR3 is TGCAGCGTTGGGAGGGGGAACACTGAAGCTTTCTTT.

This clonotype was observed many times. This chain uses TRBV6-5 with TRBJ2-7; D is ambiguous. There are 17 residues in the CDR3. Germline CDR1 MNHEY, CDR2 SVGAGI. The germline V and J ends were trimmed by 2 bases and 5 bases, with 22 bases remaining between them. CDR3 region: CASSYSVWRVTFNEQYF. The CDR3 nucleotides are TGTGCCAGCAGTTACAGCGTTTGGAGAGTAACGTTCAACGAGCAGTACTTC.

This clonotype was seen at least ten times. Here the CDR3 DNA reads TGTGCCAGCAGCCTCGGGGGCGGGAAGCAGTTCTTC. Its translation is CASSLGGGKQFF. V is TRBV9 and J is TRBJ2-1, with D perhaps TRBD1 or TRBD2 (6 bases each). The CDR3 sequence is 12 residues long. Germline loops: CDR1 SGDLS, CDR2 YYNGEE. V was shortened by 4 bases and J by 11 bases, with 13 bases between the two germline ends.

In its sample, this clonotype was seen many times. V is TRBV20-1 and J is TRBJ1-5; D uncertain. Germline assignment: CDR1 DFQATT and CDR2 SNEGSKA (reference sequence). Trimming shortened V by 0 bases and J by 2 bases, and 8 bases separated the two germline ends. The CDR3 covers 14 residues. As DNA, the CDR3 is TGCAGTGCTAGAGATGGATCGGGCAATCAGCCCCAGCATTTT. This codes for CSARDGSGNQPQHF.

The rearrangement joins TRBV7-9 to TRBJ2-5, with 7 bases fitting TRBD1. The germline V gene encodes CDR1 SEHNR and CDR2 FQNEAQ (reference sequence). J was trimmed by 5 bases and V by 4 bases; bases with no gene match: 7. The CDR3 has 14 residues. The DNA of the CDR3 is TGTGCCAGCAGCTCGGGACAGCCTGGGGAGACCCAGTACTTC. This codes for CASSSGQPGETQYF.

This clonotype was detected ten times or more. This sequence joins TRBV6-2 or TRBV6-3 and TRBJ2-1, with 7 bases that match TRBD2. The CDR3 consists of 15 residues. Per germline, CDR1 MNHEY and CDR2 SVGEGT. V was clipped by 2 bases and J by 4 bases; unmatched bases: 5. Here the CDR3 reads CASSYASGNYNEQFF. CDR3 sequence (DNA): TGTGCCAGCAGTTACGCTAGCGGCAATTACAATGAGCAGTTCTTC.

The chain has TRBV20-1 and TRBJ2-5, with D maybe TRBD2 (5 bases). There are 13 residues in the CDR3. Germline loops: CDR1 DFQATT, CDR2 SNEGSKA (reference sequence). Trimming stripped 2 bases from V and 4 bases from J, with 11 bases between. CDR3 nucleotide sequence: TGCAGTGCTAGACCGGACGAGGGAGAGACCCAGTACTTC. Amino acid sequence: CSARPDEGETQYF.

The table lists this clonotype with a few counts. V and J are TRBV18 and TRBJ1-1; 8 nucleotides line up with TRBD1. V shed 6 bases and J 4 bases; nucleotides not matched to a gene: 7. Per germline, CDR1 KGHSH and CDR2 LQKENI. The CDR3 covers 14 residues. The CDR3, as DNA: TGTGCCAGCTCTCCGACAGGGGAAAGCACTGAAGCTTTCTTT. It yields the protein CASSPTGESTEAFF.

This clonotype has only a few counts. The chain is built from TRBV19 and TRBJ2-7; the D is unclear. The CDR3 runs to 15 residues. Trimming cost V 6 bases and J 3 bases, with 18 bases left between them. CDR1 LNHDA and CDR2 SQIVND come from the germline V gene (reference sequence). The CDR3 is CASSFRPGWDYEQYF. The CDR3 region has the DNA TGTGCCAGTAGCTTTCGACCGGGTTGGGACTACGAGCAGTACTTC.

This clonotype was seen repeatedly, ten times or more. The chain joins TRBV24-1 to TRBJ1-5, with no clear D. Trimming removed 5 bases at V and 3 bases at J, with 10 bases between. Germline V CDR1 and CDR2: KGHDR, SFDVKD. The CDR3 length is 14 residues. The CDR3 here is CATSGLLDNQPQHF. CDR3 in DNA: TGTGCCACCAGTGGCCTTCTCGACAATCAGCCCCAGCATTTT.

This clonotype appeared many times. V and J are TRBV5-8 and TRBJ1-5, with D maybe TRBD1 (6 bases). V dropped 3 bases and J dropped 2 bases, with 18 bases sitting between them. CDR1 SGHTS and CDR2 YDEGEE come from the germline V gene. The CDR3 covers 17 residues. Here the CDR3 reads CASSSVTGTPGNQPQHF. The CDR3 DNA reads TGTGCCAGCAGCTCTGTAACCGGGACACCTGGCAATCAGCCCCAGCATTTT.

In this sample, this clonotype turned up many times. The J gene is TRBJ2-7, the V gene TRBV5-1, with a possible D match to TRBD2 (5 bases). The V gene's germline CDR1 is SGHRS and CDR2 YFSETQ. V lost 4 bases, J lost 7 bases, and 15 bases lay in between. There are 13 residues in the CDR3. In DNA form, the CDR3 reads TGCGCCAGCAGCCCAATCCCAACGGGGGAGCAGTACTTC. This translates into CASSPIPTGEQYF. Full variable domain (remainder filled in from reference TRBV5-1 and TRBJ2-7): KAGVTQTPRYLIKTRGQQVTLSCSPISGHRSVSWYQQTPGQGLQFLFEYFSETQRNKGNFPGRFSGRQFSNSRSEMNVSTLELGDSALYLCASSPIPTGEQYFGPGTRLTVT.

In its sample, this clonotype was seen many times. The chain recombines TRBV29-1 with TRBJ2-5; D gene ambiguous. The V end was cut by 4 bases, the J end by 3 bases, with 15 bases between. The germline CDR1 and CDR2 sequences are SQVTM and ANQGSEA. This CDR3 is 14 amino acids long. CDR3 residues: CSVGATHIEETQYF. DNA for the CDR3: TGCAGCGTTGGAGCAACACATATTGAAGAGACCCAGTACTTC.